This paragraph reports one T cell receptor beta chain. Its target is unknown. An end of the junction does not agree with germline; a read error may underlie this. TCR beta CDR3 was amplified by multiplex PCR, first round around 10 cycles, 32 V and 13 J primers. TCRdb redid the calling of the multiplex PCR reads with MiXCR, one entry per CDR3 protein. Of about 34,000 distinct CDR3 sequences listed, 25% to 30% are singletons. These data come from a study of immune heterogeneity within non-small cell lung tumors. Study overall: The tumors comprised a handful of squamous cell carcinomas, under twelve non-squamous carcinomas and 1 not otherwise specified.

The germline V gene encodes CDR1 SGHRS and CDR2 YFSETQ. This CDR3 is built from 14 residues. As template, the study used bulk tumor genomic DNA at 500 to 750 ng per sample. Every primary tumor yielded several biopsies, spaced far apart, that were taken during surgery. Each patient presented with untreated, newly diagnosed non-small cell lung cancer and received curative surgery. It was newly diagnosed non-small cell lung cancer patients having surgery with curative intent who served as donors. General study points: Identical dominant CDR3 beta clonotypes were found repeatedly across the tumor sites of a single patient, and these appeared alongside high-frequency clones that were unique to particular tumor locations. Largely, high-frequency T-cell receptor beta clonotypes differed from one individual patient to another.

Source material: lung tumor tissue. The chain employs TRBV5-1 and TRBJ2-5; tentative D call: TRBD1 (5 bases). This receptor was obtained from a middle-aged man with non-small cell lung cancer. CDR3 residues: CTSSFGHSQETQYF. The CDR3 coding sequence is TGCACCAGCAGCTTTGGACACTCCCAAGAGACCCAGTACTTC.